This TCR beta chain was sequenced during a study of a mutant IDH1 vaccine in newly diagnosed glioma. Study outcomes and limitations: Vaccination induced immune responses in 93.3% of patients.

Time point here: week 11, during vaccination. Doses of 300 ug of mutant IDH1 20-mer peptide were given with topical imiquimod. TCRdb keeps only in-frame clones here, not all; method: immunoSEQ multiplex PCR. The repertoire holds fewer than 70,000 clones, with approximately 84% as singletons. Trimming left V 0 bases short and J 2 bases short, with 11 bases between. This CDR3 spans 16 amino acids. CDR1 is MGHRA and CDR2 is YSYEKL in the germline V gene. Details on this clone: Its antigen is unknown.

The TCR originated in a man aged 25-45 years with glioma. The chain has TRBV4-1 and TRBJ1-5; D is ambiguous. The sample was PBMCs, taken from a glioma patient whose treatment included an IDH1 peptide vaccine. This CDR3 is CASSQDGGIGNQPQHF. The CDR3 nucleotides are TGCGCCAGCAGCCAAGATGGAGGGATCGGCAATCAGCCCCAGCATTTT.